This is a list of T cell receptor beta chains from one sample in a study of blood T cell repertoires in COVID-19. Sequenced by immunoSEQ multiplex PCR; TCRdb stores in-frame clones only, minus some. Altogether some 500,000 clones are present, about 88% being singletons, with the ten largest covering roughly 7.4%. Sequenced input: peripheral blood. The receptors were sampled from a woman between 45 and 65 years old with COVID-19, enrolled during active disease. The CDR3 runs from the conserved cysteine through the conserved F or W. D genes are given only for firm matches. Size tells how often a clone was seen (once, few, many) or the class of an expanded clone, and some rows leave it out.

d_call: -
j_call: TRBJ1-6
clone_size: -
v_call: TRBV9
cdr3_nt: TGTGCCAGCAGCGTAGAGGATGGGGCTTTCTGGTCACCCCTCCACTTT
cdr3_aa: CASSVEDGAFWSPLHF

d_call: TRBD1
j_call: TRBJ2-7
clone_size: -
v_call: TRBV7-8
cdr3_nt: TGTGCCAGCAGCTTAGATCAGGCAGGGGGCCCGGGCGAGCAGTACTTC
cdr3_aa: CASSLDQAGGPGEQYF

d_call: TRBD1
j_call: TRBJ2-1
clone_size: few
v_call: TRBV15
cdr3_nt: TGTGCCACCAGCGGCCGACAGGGGAATGAGCAGTTCTTC
cdr3_aa: CATSGRQGNEQFF

d_call: TRBD1
j_call: TRBJ1-1
clone_size: -
v_call: TRBV9
cdr3_nt: TGTGCCAGCAGCGGCGCCGGGACAGGGAACACTGAAGCTTTCTTT
cdr3_aa: CASSGAGTGNTEAFF

d_call: TRBD1
j_call: TRBJ1-2
clone_size: -
v_call: TRBV5-1
cdr3_nt: TGCGCCAGCAGCCCTCGACAGGGACCCTGGGGCTACACCTTC
cdr3_aa: CASSPRQGPWGYTF

d_call: -
j_call: TRBJ1-3
clone_size: -
v_call: TRBV6-5
cdr3_nt: TGTGCCAGCAGTTACACCCAGGCAACTGGAAACACCATATATTTT
cdr3_aa: CASSYTQATGNTIYF

d_call: TRBD1
j_call: TRBJ1-5
clone_size: -
v_call: TRBV5-1
cdr3_nt: TGCGCCAGCAGCTTATACCCCGGGACAGGGGGCCAGCCCCAGCATTTT
cdr3_aa: CASSLYPGTGGQPQHF

d_call: -
j_call: TRBJ1-3
clone_size: -
v_call: TRBV6-6
cdr3_nt: TGTGCCAGCAGTTACTCCCGGGGAAGCTCTGGAAACACCATATATTTT
cdr3_aa: CASSYSRGSSGNTIYF

d_call: -
j_call: TRBJ2-7
clone_size: -
v_call: TRBV30
cdr3_nt: TGTGCCTGGGGGTCCGGGACACCCTCCTACGAGCAGTACTTC
cdr3_aa: CAWGSGTPSYEQYF

d_call: -
j_call: TRBJ2-1
clone_size: -
v_call: TRBV29-1
cdr3_nt: TGCAGCGTTGACGGTCACTCCTACAATGAGCAGTTCTTC
cdr3_aa: CSVDGHSYNEQFF

d_call: TRBD1
j_call: TRBJ2-7
clone_size: -
v_call: TRBV4-1
cdr3_nt: TGCGCCAGCAGCCAAGCCCCGGGACAGGGGAACGAGCAGTACTTC
cdr3_aa: CASSQAPGQGNEQYF

d_call: TRBD1
j_call: TRBJ2-1
clone_size: -
v_call: TRBV19
cdr3_nt: TGTGCCAGTAGTACCCGAAACCATACAGGGGACAATGAGCAGTTCTTC
cdr3_aa: CASSTRNHTGDNEQFF

d_call: TRBD2
j_call: TRBJ2-7
clone_size: -
v_call: TRBV3-1/TRBV3-2
cdr3_nt: TGTGCCAGCAGCCTCGGACTAGCGGGGACCTACGAGCAGTACTTC
cdr3_aa: CASSLGLAGTYEQYF

d_call: TRBD1
j_call: TRBJ1-6
clone_size: few
v_call: TRBV30
cdr3_nt: TGTGCCTGGAGCAACTATCAGGGGGCACCCCTCCACTTT
cdr3_aa: CAWSNYQGAPLHF

d_call: TRBD1
j_call: TRBJ1-2
clone_size: -
v_call: TRBV9
cdr3_nt: TGTGCCAGCACTCAAAGCCAGGGGGCGTATGGCTACACCTTC
cdr3_aa: CASTQSQGAYGYTF

d_call: TRBD1
j_call: TRBJ1-5
clone_size: -
v_call: TRBV6-1
cdr3_nt: TGTGCCAGCAGTGAGGTCAGGGGGCCTTTCCAGCCCCAGCATTTT
cdr3_aa: CASSEVRGPFQPQHF

d_call: -
j_call: TRBJ1-1
clone_size: -
v_call: TRBV2
cdr3_nt: TGTGCCAGCAGCGGAGATTACACTGAAGCTTTCTTT
cdr3_aa: CASSGDYTEAFF

d_call: TRBD2
j_call: TRBJ2-5
clone_size: -
v_call: TRBV4-1
cdr3_nt: TGCGCCAGCAGCCAAGAAAAGCGGGGGTGGGAGACCCAGTACTTC
cdr3_aa: CASSQEKRGWETQYF

d_call: TRBD1
j_call: TRBJ1-3
clone_size: -
v_call: TRBV29-1
cdr3_nt: TGCAGCCCCGGACAGGTGAGCTCTGGAAACACCATATATTTT
cdr3_aa: CSPGQVSSGNTIYF

d_call: -
j_call: TRBJ2-1
clone_size: -
v_call: TRBV6-5
cdr3_nt: TGTGCCAGCAGTTACATCTTCAATGAGCAGTTCTTC
cdr3_aa: CASSYIFNEQFF

d_call: TRBD1
j_call: TRBJ1-5
clone_size: -
v_call: TRBV10-2
cdr3_nt: TGCGCCAGCAGTGCAGAGACGACAGGGAGGCAGCCCCAGCATTTT
cdr3_aa: CASSAETTGRQPQHF

d_call: -
j_call: TRBJ1-1
clone_size: few
v_call: TRBV7-9
cdr3_nt: TGTGCCAGCAGCTTTTATGGGTGGTTGGGGGCAGGCTTGAACACTGAAGCTTTCTTT
cdr3_aa: CASSFYGWLGAGLNTEAFF

d_call: TRBD1
j_call: TRBJ2-1
clone_size: once
v_call: TRBV5-1
cdr3_nt: TGCGCCAGCAGCCATGGACAGGGGAGAAATGAGCAGTTCTTC
cdr3_aa: CASSHGQGRNEQFF

d_call: -
j_call: TRBJ1-4
clone_size: -
v_call: TRBV5-1
cdr3_nt: TGCGCCAGCAGTGTGGACGGGGGTAATGAAAAACTGTTTTTT
cdr3_aa: CASSVDGGNEKLFF

d_call: -
j_call: TRBJ2-7
clone_size: -
v_call: TRBV10-3
cdr3_nt: TGTGCCATCAGTGAATCCGACAGCTACGAGCAGTACTTC
cdr3_aa: CAISESDSYEQYF

d_call: TRBD2
j_call: TRBJ2-3
clone_size: -
v_call: TRBV5-4
cdr3_nt: TGTGCCAGCAGCATAGGACTAGCGGGGACCTCCACAGATACGCAGTATTTT
cdr3_aa: CASSIGLAGTSTDTQYF

d_call: -
j_call: TRBJ1-2
clone_size: -
v_call: TRBV7-2
cdr3_nt: TGTGCCAGCAGCTTCTCATCCCGGGACATAGAACGAGGCTACACCTTC
cdr3_aa: CASSFSSRDIERGYTF

d_call: TRBD1
j_call: TRBJ1-4
clone_size: -
v_call: TRBV2
cdr3_nt: TGTGCCAGCAGTGGCCTGGGACAGATTAATGAAAAACTGTTTTTT
cdr3_aa: CASSGLGQINEKLFF

d_call: -
j_call: TRBJ1-5
clone_size: -
v_call: TRBV6-5
cdr3_nt: TGTGCCAGCAGCGACAAACAGCCCCAGCATTTT
cdr3_aa: CASSDKQPQHF

d_call: -
j_call: TRBJ2-1
clone_size: -
v_call: TRBV7-6
cdr3_nt: TGTGCCAGCAGCTTTCTCGGGGGCAATGAGCAGTTCTTC
cdr3_aa: CASSFLGGNEQFF

d_call: TRBD2
j_call: TRBJ2-1
clone_size: -
v_call: TRBV3-1/TRBV3-2
cdr3_nt: TGTGCCAGCAGCCAAGAGGTCGGGGGGGCCCATGAGCAGTTCTTC
cdr3_aa: CASSQEVGGAHEQFF

d_call: -
j_call: TRBJ1-3
clone_size: -
v_call: TRBV11-2
cdr3_nt: TGTGCCAGCAGCCTTAAGGGTCGGGGGGACGCAGGAAACACCATATATTTT
cdr3_aa: CASSLKGRGDAGNTIYF

d_call: -
j_call: TRBJ2-3
clone_size: -
v_call: TRBV25-1
cdr3_nt: TGTGCCAGCAGTGAACTGGGCCTCACAGATACGCAGTATTTT
cdr3_aa: CASSELGLTDTQYF

d_call: TRBD2
j_call: TRBJ2-3
clone_size: -
v_call: TRBV9
cdr3_nt: TGTGCCAGCAGCGTTGATTTAACTAGCGGGGGCACAGATACGCAGTATTTT
cdr3_aa: CASSVDLTSGGTDTQYF

d_call: TRBD2
j_call: TRBJ2-1
clone_size: -
v_call: TRBV27
cdr3_nt: TGTGCCAGCAGTTTCGTGGGACTAGCGGGGGGCAGCTCCTACAATGAGCAGTTCTTC
cdr3_aa: CASSFVGLAGGSSYNEQFF

d_call: -
j_call: TRBJ1-3
clone_size: -
v_call: TRBV3-1/TRBV3-2
cdr3_nt: TGTGCCAGCAGCCAGTATCTTCAGGGCTCTGGAAACACCATATATTTT
cdr3_aa: CASSQYLQGSGNTIYF

d_call: TRBD1
j_call: TRBJ1-2
clone_size: -
v_call: TRBV19
cdr3_nt: TGTGCCAGTAGTATAACCGGGACAGGGGGCGCGTATGGCTACACCTTC
cdr3_aa: CASSITGTGGAYGYTF

d_call: TRBD1
j_call: TRBJ2-2
clone_size: -
v_call: TRBV9
cdr3_nt: TGTGCCAGCAGCCCGGGACAGTACGGGGAGCTGTTTTTT
cdr3_aa: CASSPGQYGELFF

d_call: -
j_call: TRBJ2-7
clone_size: -
v_call: TRBV7-3
cdr3_nt: TGTGCCAGCAGCCCCGGTGCCCCTCTCCTCTACGAGCAGTACTTC
cdr3_aa: CASSPGAPLLYEQYF

d_call: -
j_call: TRBJ1-4
clone_size: -
v_call: TRBV2
cdr3_nt: TGTGCCAGCAGTGAGGCACAGGCCACTTACGATGAAAAACTGTTTTTT
cdr3_aa: CASSEAQATYDEKLFF

d_call: -
j_call: TRBJ2-7
clone_size: -
v_call: TRBV6-5
cdr3_nt: TGTGCCAGCAGCCCCGTAGATATTCTGGACGAGCAGTACTTC
cdr3_aa: CASSPVDILDEQYF

d_call: TRBD1
j_call: TRBJ1-2
clone_size: -
v_call: TRBV5-1
cdr3_nt: TGCGCCAGCAGCTTGTATCCTGAGGGGGCTGATGGCTACACCTTC
cdr3_aa: CASSLYPEGADGYTF

d_call: -
j_call: TRBJ1-6
clone_size: -
v_call: TRBV4-2
cdr3_nt: TGTGCCAGCAGCCAAGCAGATGGGGAGAATTCACCCCTCCACTTT
cdr3_aa: CASSQADGENSPLHF

d_call: TRBD1
j_call: TRBJ1-1
clone_size: once
v_call: TRBV5-8
cdr3_nt: TGTGCCAGCAGCTTGCCGGGACAGGGCAACACTGAAGCTTTCTTT
cdr3_aa: CASSLPGQGNTEAFF

d_call: -
j_call: TRBJ1-2
clone_size: -
v_call: TRBV7-2
cdr3_nt: TGTGCCAGCAGCCCCTGGGGCGGGGAAGTCTACACCTTC
cdr3_aa: CASSPWGGEVYTF

d_call: TRBD1
j_call: TRBJ2-2
clone_size: -
v_call: TRBV7-2
cdr3_nt: TGTGCCAGCATCAGGGGGACCGGGGAGCTGTTTTTT
cdr3_aa: CASIRGTGELFF

d_call: -
j_call: TRBJ1-2
clone_size: -
v_call: TRBV4-1
cdr3_nt: TGCGCCAGCAGCCTCTCAGAAAGGGGCAACTATGGCTACACCTTC
cdr3_aa: CASSLSERGNYGYTF

d_call: -
j_call: TRBJ1-1
clone_size: -
v_call: TRBV10-2
cdr3_nt: TGCGCCAGCACCGACGCAGGGCCCAACACTGAAGCTTTCTTT
cdr3_aa: CASTDAGPNTEAFF

d_call: -
j_call: TRBJ2-2
clone_size: few
v_call: TRBV4-2
cdr3_nt: TGTGCCAGCAGAACGTGGGGGGTCAACACCGGGGAGCTGTTTTTT
cdr3_aa: CASRTWGVNTGELFF

d_call: TRBD1
j_call: TRBJ1-1
clone_size: -
v_call: TRBV30
cdr3_nt: TGTGCCTGGAGTGTATCCTCCCCCAAAAACAGGGGAGCTGAAGCTTTCTTT
cdr3_aa: CAWSVSSPKNRGAEAFF

d_call: -
j_call: TRBJ1-4
clone_size: -
v_call: TRBV11-2
cdr3_nt: TGTGCCAGCAGCTTAGAGTCGAGAAACCTGAATGAAAAACTGTTTTTT
cdr3_aa: CASSLESRNLNEKLFF

d_call: TRBD2
j_call: TRBJ2-3
clone_size: -
v_call: TRBV3-1/TRBV3-2
cdr3_nt: TGTGCCAGCAGCCTCTGGACTAGCGGGGAAGGAGATACGCAGTATTTT
cdr3_aa: CASSLWTSGEGDTQYF

d_call: TRBD2
j_call: TRBJ2-1
clone_size: -
v_call: TRBV10-3
cdr3_nt: TGTGCCATCAGGGAGCGGGGGGTACCTTTTGTGAATGAGCAGTTCTTC
cdr3_aa: CAIRERGVPFVNEQFF